These 25 T cell receptor beta chains originate from one sample sequenced in a study of cytomegalovirus exposure and HLA in healthy donors. Primers: 60 Vbeta forward and 13 Jbeta reverse. Assay used: immunoSEQ multiplex PCR; TCRdb lists only in-frame clones, some missing. The sample lists over 110,000 clones, approximately 78% seen once, with about 6.8% in the top ten. Sequenced material: PBMCs. The origin of the receptors is a woman aged 40 to 50 in good health and CMV-seropositive.

The chain employs TRBV11-2 and TRBJ2-7; no definite D call. The CDR3 has 16 residues. Trimming left V 1 base short and J 0 bases short, with 13 bases between. In germline, CDR1 is SGHAT, CDR2 FQNNGV. CDR3 sequence (DNA): TGTGCCAGCAGCTTAGGGGTCCTTAGCCTCTCCTACGAGCAGTACTTC. Encoded protein: CASSLGVLSLSYEQYF.

This clone was seen a few times. The chain employs TRBV5-1 and TRBJ2-1, with 9 bases fitting TRBD2. Germline CDR1 SGHRS, CDR2 YFSETQ. CDR3 size: 14 residues. V lost 6 bases to trimming and J lost 2 bases; unmatched junction nucleotides: 3. CDR3 loop: CASKAGGPYNEQFF. The CDR3 DNA reads as TGCGCCAGCAAAGCGGGAGGCCCCTACAATGAGCAGTTCTTC.

This rearrangement joins TRBV2 to TRBJ2-5; TRBD2 matches at 14 bases. CDR1 is SNHLY, CDR2 FYNNEI, per germline. The CDR3 runs to 15 residues. The V and J ends lost 0 bases and 9 bases, in that order; junction bases with no gene match: 3. The CDR3 loop reads CASSEAGLAGAAQYF. The DNA for the CDR3 is TGTGCCAGCAGTGAAGCGGGACTAGCGGGAGCTGCCCAGTACTTC.

Concerning this clone itself: Other DNA sequences in the sample encode the same CDR3. The chain combines TRBV5-6 with TRBJ2-6, with D unclear. Germline V lookup: CDR1 SGHDT, CDR2 YYEEEE. V lost 3 bases and J lost 0, with 4 bases in between. The CDR3 is 14 amino acids. The CDR3 DNA sequence: TGTGCCAGCAGCTACAGCTCTGGGGCCAACGTCCTGACTTTC. Encoded protein: CASSYSSGANVLTF.

The chain couples TRBV29-1 to TRBJ2-7; TRBD1 aligns across 11 bases. V lost 4 bases, J lost 2 bases, and 1 base stayed unmatched. CDR3 length: 13 residues. Per germline, CDR1 SQVTM and CDR2 ANQGSEA. This CDR3 is CSVGGQGAYEQYF. The CDR3, as DNA: TGCAGCGTTGGGGGACAGGGGGCCTACGAGCAGTACTTC.

The chain combines TRBV7-6 with TRBJ2-1, with 9 bases identical to TRBD2. The CDR3 runs to 16 residues. V was pared by 5 bases and J by 3 bases, with 8 bases of the junction left unmatched. Germline V gene sequence: CDR1 SGHVS, CDR2 FNYEAQ. The CDR3 is CASSPSAGGRYNEQFF. As DNA, the CDR3 is TGTGCCAGCAGCCCTTCAGCGGGAGGCCGCTACAATGAGCAGTTCTTC.

This clone showed up just a few times. This rearrangement joins TRBV25-1 to TRBJ1-1; D perhaps matches TRBD1 (6 bases). In germline, CDR1 is MGHDK, CDR2 SYGVNS. The CDR3 covers 14 residues. Deletions cut 3 bases from V and 7 bases from J, with 15 bases between. This CDR3 is CASSDFGGHSEAFF. CDR3 DNA sequence: TGTGCCAGCAGTGATTTTGGGGGCCACAGTGAAGCTTTCTTT.

The rearrangement uses TRBV5-4 and TRBJ2-2; 7 bases are shared with TRBD1. V lost 3 bases, J lost 3 bases, and 2 bases stayed unmatched. Germline loops: CDR1 SGHNT, CDR2 YYREEE (reference sequence). This CDR3 spans 14 amino acids. CDR3 loop: CASSSGQDTGELFF. In nucleotides, the CDR3 is TGTGCCAGCAGCTCAGGACAGGACACCGGGGAGCTGTTTTTT.

This clone has a handful of counts. V and J are TRBV7-2 and TRBJ1-5; D might be TRBD1 (6 bases). V was trimmed by 5 bases and J by 8 bases, leaving 16 bases between them. CDR1 and CDR2 from the germline V gene are SGHTA and FQGNSA. CDR3 length: 14 amino acids. CDR3 DNA sequence: TGTGCCAGCAGCCAGGTACCACAGGGAAAGCCCCAGCATTTT. It is translated as CASSQVPQGKPQHF.

This clone occurred once. This chain connects TRBV10-3 to TRBJ2-1; tentatively, D is TRBD2 (6 bases). The V end was cut by 4 bases, the J end by 3 bases, with 16 bases between. This CDR3 is 16 amino acids long. Germline V gene sequence: CDR1 ENHRY, CDR2 SYGVKD. This chain's CDR3 is CAISGDSQRNYNEQFF. CDR3 in DNA: TGTGCCATCAGTGGGGACTCGCAAAGAAACTACAATGAGCAGTTCTTC.

The gene calls are TRBV5-4 and TRBJ1-4; 7 positions match TRBD1. Germline lookup yields CDR1 SGHNT and CDR2 YYREEE (reference sequence). V dropped 0 bases and J dropped 6; count of bases not matched to a gene: 5. The CDR3 sequence is 15 residues long. CDR3 DNA sequence: TGTGCCAGCAGCTTGGTTTCAGGGGGAGATGAAAAACTGTTTTTT. It codes for CASSLVSGGDEKLFF.

This clone occurred once. The rearrangement joins TRBV12-5 to TRBJ2-7, with 11 nucleotides matching TRBD1. CDR3 size: 14 residues. Per the germline V gene, CDR1 is LGHNT and CDR2 is FRNRAP. The V gene end was trimmed by 7 bases and the J gene end by 0 bases; junction bases not matched to a gene: 2. CDR3 loop: CASAGTGGSYEQYF. In DNA form, the CDR3 reads TGTGCTAGTGCAGGGACAGGGGGCTCCTACGAGCAGTACTTC. The full variable domain, rest sourced from reference TRBV12-5 and TRBJ2-7, is DARVTQTPRHKVTEMGQEVTMRCQPILGHNTVFWYRQTMMQGLELLAYFRNRAPLDDSGMPKDRFSAEMPDATLATLKIQPSEPRDSAVYFCASAGTGGSYEQYFGPGTRLTVT.

V gene TRBV19 combines with J gene TRBJ2-3; D possibly corresponds to TRBD1 (5 bases). V lost 3 bases and J 0 bases, leaving 13 bases between the germline ends. The CDR3 length is 16 residues. Germline-derived CDR1 and CDR2 are LNHDA and SQIVND (reference sequence). CDR3 nucleotides: TGTGCCAGTAGTATGCAATACAGGCCTAGCACAGATACGCAGTATTTT. Encoded protein: CASSMQYRPSTDTQYF.

With regard to this clone: A junction boundary mismatches the germline segment, possibly from a read error. The rearrangement uses TRBV7-9 and TRBJ2-7; the D gene is possibly TRBD2 (5 bases). The germline CDR1 and CDR2 sequences are SEHNR and FQNEAQ (reference sequence). CDR3 length: 14 amino acids. The CDR3 region has the DNA TGTTCCAGCAGCTTTGGCGAGGGTTCGTACGAGCAGTACTTC. It translates to CSSSFGEGSYEQYF.

As concerns this clone: The sample has other DNA sequences that encode this CDR3 too. The rearrangement joins TRBV19 to TRBJ2-7, with 9 bases identical to TRBD2. CDR3 length: 14 residues. The junction had 4 bases not matched to a gene; V was cut back by 3 bases and J by 4 bases. Germline V CDR1 and CDR2: LNHDA, SQIVND (reference sequence). The DNA of the CDR3 is TGTGCCAGTAGTATGATAGCGGGAGTGTACGAGCAGTACTTC. Encoded protein: CASSMIAGVYEQYF.

V and J are TRBV6-1 and TRBJ2-3, with 10 bases fitting TRBD1. The CDR3 is 15 amino acids. In germline, CDR1 is MNHNS, CDR2 SASEGT. Losses at the gene ends were 4 bases for V and 0 bases for J; bases not matched to a gene: 1. The chain's CDR3 is CASSGGQGSTDTQYF. The CDR3 DNA reads as TGTGCCAGCAGTGGGGGACAGGGGAGCACAGATACGCAGTATTTT.

J is TRBJ2-7 and V is TRBV4-1; D uncertain. V dropped 4 bases and J dropped 1 base, with 11 bases sitting between them. This CDR3 region has 14 residues. Germline V gene data show CDR1 as MGHRA and CDR2 as YSYEKL. CDR3 coding DNA: TGCGCCAGCAGCCTTTCGCTAGGATCCTACGAGCAGTACTTC. This gives the protein CASSLSLGSYEQYF.

The chain couples TRBV5-1 to TRBJ2-7; TRBD1 agrees at 9 bases. J lost 2 bases, V lost 6 bases, and 3 bases had no gene match. This CDR3 has 13 amino acids. Germline CDR1 reads SGHRS; CDR2 reads YFSETQ. The CDR3 coding sequence is TGCGCCAGCAAAGGGACAGGGACCTACGAGCAGTACTTC. It yields the protein CASKGTGTYEQYF.

The chain recombines TRBV7-9 with TRBJ2-7; 10 bases are shared with TRBD1. Germline V gene sequence: CDR1 SEHNR, CDR2 FQNEAQ (reference sequence). This CDR3 spans 13 amino acids. With 6 bases clipped from V and 4 bases from J, the junction kept 3 bases outside the gene matches. CDR3 sequence (DNA): TGTGCCAGCAGGGGACAGGGGATTTACGAGCAGTACTTC. It yields the protein CASRGQGIYEQYF.

In regard to this clone: One end of the junction varies from germline; a read error may be responsible. The V gene is TRBV7-7, the J gene TRBJ2-5, with 7 bases matching TRBD1. CDR1 and CDR2 (germline): SSHAT, FNYEAQ (reference sequence). The CDR3 has 14 residues. The CDR3 DNA is TGTGCTAGCAGCCCGACAGGGCCTGGAGAGACCCAGTACTTC. Residues: CASSPTGPGETQYF.

CDR3 loop: CASTPGQGPTEQYF. In DNA form, the CDR3 reads TGTGCCAGCACTCCGGGACAGGGCCCTACGGAGCAGTACTTC. This chain uses TRBV6-6 with TRBJ2-7, with 9 nucleotides matching TRBD1. The CDR3 loop spans 14 amino acids. Germline-derived CDR1 and CDR2 are MNHNY and SVGAGI (reference sequence). J was trimmed by 7 bases and V by 7 bases; bases with no gene match: 11.

The rearrangement links TRBV5-1 to TRBJ1-1, with no clear D. The V end was cut by 0 bases, the J end by 1 base, with 10 bases between. The germline V gene has CDR1 SGHRS and CDR2 YFSETQ. The CDR3 totals 15 residues. The CDR3 region is CASSLGLGENTEAFF. As DNA, the CDR3 is TGCGCCAGCAGCTTGGGTCTGGGAGAGAACACTGAAGCTTTCTTT.

In this sample, this clone turned up a few times. The chain couples TRBV6-5 to TRBJ1-4, with 9 positions matching TRBD1. The length of the CDR3 is 15 residues. Germline V gene data show CDR1 as MNHEY and CDR2 as SVGAGI. The J segment lost 6 bases and the V segment lost 7 bases, leaving 9 bases of the junction unmatched. The CDR3 here is CASNRGTGIDEKLFF. The DNA of the CDR3 is TGTGCCAGCAACAGGGGGACAGGGATTGATGAAAAACTGTTTTTT.

The V call is TRBV19, the J call TRBJ2-1; 7 positions agree with TRBD1. The CDR3 length is 16 residues. Trimming at V came to 5 bases and at J to 3 bases, leaving 10 bases not matched to a gene. Germline-derived CDR1 and CDR2 are LNHDA and SQIVND (reference sequence). Here the CDR3 reads CASSPRTGVNYNEQFF. CDR3 in DNA: TGTGCCAGTAGTCCACGAACAGGGGTCAACTACAATGAGCAGTTCTTC.

The chain uses TRBV5-4 and TRBJ1-2; 10 positions agree with TRBD1. V was pared by 4 bases and J by 4 bases, with 10 bases of the junction left unmatched. From germline, CDR1 is SGHNT and CDR2 YYREEE (reference sequence). The CDR3 length is 16 residues. Written as DNA, the CDR3 is TGTGCCAGCAGCCAAGATACGGGACAGGGGTCCTATGGCTACACCTTC. Its translation: CASSQDTGQGSYGYTF. Full variable domain (missing parts from reference TRBV5-4 and TRBJ1-2): ETGVTQSPTHLIKTRGQQVTLRCSSQSGHNTVSWYQQALGQGPQFIFQYYREEENGRGNFPPRFSGLQFPNYSSELNVNALELDDSALYLCASSQDTGQGSYGYTFGSGTRLTVV.